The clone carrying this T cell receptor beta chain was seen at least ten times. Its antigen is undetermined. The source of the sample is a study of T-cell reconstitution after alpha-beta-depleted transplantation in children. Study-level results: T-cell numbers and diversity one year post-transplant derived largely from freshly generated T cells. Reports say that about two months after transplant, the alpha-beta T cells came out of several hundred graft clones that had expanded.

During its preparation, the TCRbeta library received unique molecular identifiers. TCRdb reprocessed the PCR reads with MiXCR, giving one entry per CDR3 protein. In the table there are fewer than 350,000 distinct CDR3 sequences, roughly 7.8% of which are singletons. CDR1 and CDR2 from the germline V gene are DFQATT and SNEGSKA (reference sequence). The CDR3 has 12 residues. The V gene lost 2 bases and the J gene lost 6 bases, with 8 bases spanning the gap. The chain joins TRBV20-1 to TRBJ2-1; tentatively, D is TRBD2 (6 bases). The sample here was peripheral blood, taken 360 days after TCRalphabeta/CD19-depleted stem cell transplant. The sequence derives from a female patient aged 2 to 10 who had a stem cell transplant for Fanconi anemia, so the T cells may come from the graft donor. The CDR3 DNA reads TGCAGTGCTAGACTAGCGACCAATGAGCAGTTCTTC. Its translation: CSARLATNEQFF.